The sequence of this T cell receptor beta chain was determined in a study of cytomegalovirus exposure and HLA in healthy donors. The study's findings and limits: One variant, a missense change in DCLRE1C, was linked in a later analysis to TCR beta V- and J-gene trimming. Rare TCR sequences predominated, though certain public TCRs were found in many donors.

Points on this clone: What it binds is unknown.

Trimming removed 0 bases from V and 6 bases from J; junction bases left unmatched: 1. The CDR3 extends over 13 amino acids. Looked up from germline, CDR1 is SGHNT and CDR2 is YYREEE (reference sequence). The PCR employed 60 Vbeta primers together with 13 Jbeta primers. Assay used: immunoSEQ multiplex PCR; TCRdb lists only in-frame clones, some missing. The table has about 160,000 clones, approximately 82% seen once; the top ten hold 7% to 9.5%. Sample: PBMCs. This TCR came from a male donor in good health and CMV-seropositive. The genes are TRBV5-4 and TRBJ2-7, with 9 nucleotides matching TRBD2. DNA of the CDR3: TGTGCCAGCAGCTTGGTAGCGGGAGCCGAGCAGTACTTC. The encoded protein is CASSLVAGAEQYF.